This is a list of T cell receptor beta chains from one sample in a study of shared clonotypes between healthy human individuals. Using immunoSEQ multiplex PCR, the repertoire was profiled, and TCRdb retains in-frame clones only, with some absent. Here the sample spans some 2,100,000 clones, just over 90% being singletons. The sample consisted of naive CD8+ T cells from PBMCs. The receptors were sampled from a man younger than 35 in good health. Some clones in this sample may be carry-over from other donors' samples. CDR3s include the opening cysteine and the closing phenylalanine or tryptophan. D genes are given only for firm matches.

D | V | CDR3
TRBD1 | TRBV29-1 | CSVVNRGPSSYEQYF
NA | TRBV28 | CASSLALEGRLPGEDEKLFF
NA | TRBV27 | CASSPLRIGRTEAFF
NA | TRBV28 | CASGRDGMNTEAFF
NA | TRBV13 | CASSLEGSQGVTGELFF
NA | TRBV2 | CASRAGGKLFF
NA | TRBV7-7 | CASSPPGDEDPEGANVLTF
TRBD2 | TRBV13 | CASSLKRGQETQYF
NA | TRBV27 | CASSSRTETYEQYF
NA | TRBV4-1 | CASSQDDDRPYEQYF
NA | TRBV6-5 | CASRIGTENYHGYTF
NA | TRBV12-5 | CASGLFGLNSYGYTF
NA | TRBV6-1 | CASSGAILGFYNEQFF
NA | TRBV2 | CASSEMGSEAFF
TRBD1 | TRBV18 | CASSPWDRVHQETQYF
TRBD2 | TRBV28 | CASSPRGSAYEQYF
NA | TRBV11-2 | CASSSLLTQETQYF
NA | TRBV5-1 | CASSLGPIGVSDPYQFF
NA | TRBV27 | CASSLDPRGGPYNEQFF
NA | TRBV4-2 | CASSPQTRPLTDEQFF
TRBD1 | TRBV27 | CASSILQGGDTQYF
NA | TRBV29-1 | CSATDTSNTGELFF
TRBD1 | TRBV19 | CASKKDRDTYEQYF
NA | TRBV6-5 | CASSYSATFYGYTF
NA | TRBV28 | CASSSARGWRYGYTF
NA | TRBV4-3 | CASSQDARSSYNEQFF
NA | TRBV9 | CASSVGRVGETQYF
NA | TRBV13 | CASSLGPGTSYNEQFF
NA | TRBV7-9 | CASSLGRAGSYNEQFF
TRBD1 | TRBV28 | CASRTPGQGTNEQFF
NA | TRBV28 | CASSLRVGTPLLRDGYTF
NA | TRBV6-1 | CASSEVSLSYEQYF
NA | TRBV4-3 | CASSQDRQIFNYGYTF
TRBD2 | TRBV29-1 | CSVGMSGSFVYEQYF
NA | TRBV9 | CASSGRDTDYEQYF
NA | TRBV13 | CASSSGQSYEQYF
NA | TRBV29-1 | CSVVLLLGANVLTF
TRBD2 | TRBV6-5 | CASSFSAGAIYNEQFF
NA | TRBV27 | CASSYGQSYEQYF
NA | TRBV28 | CASSWTDTDTQYF
TRBD1 | TRBV7-9 | CASSHLGQGGDRKIETQYF
NA | TRBV6-6 | CASSDKGSLRNQPQHF
TRBD1 | TRBV12-5 | CASAQGARETQYF
NA | TRBV27 | CASRSQGELSQPQHF
NA | TRBV27 | CASRSRGQPMHTEAFF
TRBD2 | TRBV7-6 | CASSFFNPLAGDSYNEQFF
TRBD1 | TRBV6-1 | CASSAGTGIYEQYF
NA | TRBV27 | CASSPFEGLTDTQYF
TRBD1 | TRBV9 | CASSPDRGMSYEQYF
NA | TRBV5-6 | CASSLGGTAYEQYF
TRBD2 | TRBV7-9 | CASSSGLADPYEQYF
TRBD2 | TRBV7-9 | CASSIVAGAIYNEQFF